The clone carrying this T cell receptor (beta chain) was seen a few times. The sample is drawn from a study of blood T cell repertoires in COVID-19. Clones were sequenced by immunoSEQ multiplex PCR, and TCRdb holds only the in-frame ones, with some missing. Of approximately 65,000 clones listed, 85% to 90% are singletons. This TCR derives from a woman aged 45-65 years with active COVID-19. Material: peripheral blood.

The CDR3 here is CASSLTLLASGGYEQYF. CDR3 DNA: TGTGCCAGCAGCCTAACCCTCTTAGCTAGCGGGGGCTACGAGCAGTACTTC. This rearrangement joins TRBV7-2 to TRBJ2-7; TRBD2 matches 10 bases. The CDR3 length is 17 residues. The germline gives CDR1 SGHTA, CDR2 FQGNSA. The junction had 13 bases not matched to a gene; V was cut back by 5 bases and J by 3 bases.